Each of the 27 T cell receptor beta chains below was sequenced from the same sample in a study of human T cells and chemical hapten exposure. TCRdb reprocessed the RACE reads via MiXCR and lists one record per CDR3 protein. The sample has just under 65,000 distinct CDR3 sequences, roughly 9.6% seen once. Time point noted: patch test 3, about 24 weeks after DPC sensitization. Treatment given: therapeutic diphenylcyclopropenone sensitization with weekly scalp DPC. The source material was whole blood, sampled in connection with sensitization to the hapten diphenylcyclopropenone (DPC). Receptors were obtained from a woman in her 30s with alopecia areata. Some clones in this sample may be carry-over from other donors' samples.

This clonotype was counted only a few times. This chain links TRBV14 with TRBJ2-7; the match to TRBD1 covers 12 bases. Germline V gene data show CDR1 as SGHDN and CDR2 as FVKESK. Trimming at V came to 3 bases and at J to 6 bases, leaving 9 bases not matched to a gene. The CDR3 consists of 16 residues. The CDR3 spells CASSHPRDRGRSEQYF. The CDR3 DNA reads TGTGCCAGCAGCCACCCCCGGGACAGGGGGCGTAGCGAGCAGTACTTC.

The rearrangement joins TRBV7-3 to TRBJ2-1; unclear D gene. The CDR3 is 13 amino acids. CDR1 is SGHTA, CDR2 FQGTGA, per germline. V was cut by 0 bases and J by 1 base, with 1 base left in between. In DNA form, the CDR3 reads TGTGCCAGCAGCTTAACGTCCTACAATGAGCAGTTCTTC. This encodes CASSLTSYNEQFF.

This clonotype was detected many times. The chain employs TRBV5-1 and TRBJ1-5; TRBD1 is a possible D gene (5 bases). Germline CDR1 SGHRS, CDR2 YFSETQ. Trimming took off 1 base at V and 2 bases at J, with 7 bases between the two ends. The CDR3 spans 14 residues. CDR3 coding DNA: TGCGCCAGCAGCTTGAAAGGGGGCAATCAGCCCCAGCATTTT. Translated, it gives CASSLKGGNQPQHF.

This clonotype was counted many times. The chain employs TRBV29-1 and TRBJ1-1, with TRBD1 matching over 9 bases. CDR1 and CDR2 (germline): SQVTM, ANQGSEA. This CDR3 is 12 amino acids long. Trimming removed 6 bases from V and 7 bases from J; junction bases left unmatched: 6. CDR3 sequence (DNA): TGCAGCGTGATACAGGGGGCTGTTGAAGCTTTCTTT. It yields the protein CSVIQGAVEAFF.

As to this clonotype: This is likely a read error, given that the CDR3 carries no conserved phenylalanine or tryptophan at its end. The CDR3, as DNA: TGCGCCAGCAGCTTGGTAGGCGGAAGCTCCTACGAGCAGTACTAC. It specifies CASSLVGGSSYEQYY. The chain is built from TRBV5-1 and TRBJ2-7; D ambiguous. Deletions cut 0 bases from V and 0 bases from J, with 10 bases between. From germline, CDR1 is SGHRS and CDR2 YFSETQ. CDR3 length: 15 amino acids.

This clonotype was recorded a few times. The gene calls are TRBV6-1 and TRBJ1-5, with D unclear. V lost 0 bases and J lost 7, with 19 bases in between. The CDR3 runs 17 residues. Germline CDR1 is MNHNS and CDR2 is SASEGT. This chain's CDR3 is CASSEANGPGRRQPQHF. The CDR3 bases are TGTGCCAGCAGTGAAGCGAATGGGCCCGGGAGGAGACAGCCCCAGCATTTT.

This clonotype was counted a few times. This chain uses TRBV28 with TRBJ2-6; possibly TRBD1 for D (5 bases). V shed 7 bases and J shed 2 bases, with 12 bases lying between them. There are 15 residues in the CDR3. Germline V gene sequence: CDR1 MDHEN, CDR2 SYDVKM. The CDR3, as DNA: TGTGCCAGCACTCCAGGGCTCCCTGGGGCCAACGTCCTGACTTTC. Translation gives CASTPGLPGANVLTF.

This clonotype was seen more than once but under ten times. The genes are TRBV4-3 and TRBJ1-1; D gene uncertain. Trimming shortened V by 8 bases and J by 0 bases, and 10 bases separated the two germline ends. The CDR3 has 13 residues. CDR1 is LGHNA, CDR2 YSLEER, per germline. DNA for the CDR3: TGCGCCAGCCGGGCGGACCTGAACACTGAAGCTTTCTTT. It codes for CASRADLNTEAFF.

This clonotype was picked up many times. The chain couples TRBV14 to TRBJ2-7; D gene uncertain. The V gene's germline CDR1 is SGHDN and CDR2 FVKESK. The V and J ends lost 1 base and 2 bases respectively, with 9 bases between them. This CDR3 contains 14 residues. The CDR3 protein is CASSQAAPAYEQYF. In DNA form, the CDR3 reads TGTGCCAGCAGCCAAGCAGCTCCAGCCTACGAGCAGTACTTC.

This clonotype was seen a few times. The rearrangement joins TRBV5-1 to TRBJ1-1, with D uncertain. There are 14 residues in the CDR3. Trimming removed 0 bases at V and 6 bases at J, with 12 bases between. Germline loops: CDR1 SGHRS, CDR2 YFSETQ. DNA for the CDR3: TGCGCCAGCAGCTTGGCCCGGGGAAAGCCTGAAGCTTTCTTT. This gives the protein CASSLARGKPEAFF. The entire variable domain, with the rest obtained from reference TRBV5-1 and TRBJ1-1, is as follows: KAGVTQTPRYLIKTRGQQVTLSCSPISGHRSVSWYQQTPGQGLQFLFEYFSETQRNKGNFPGRFSGRQFSNSRSEMNVSTLELGDSALYLCASSLARGKPEAFFGQGTRLTVV.

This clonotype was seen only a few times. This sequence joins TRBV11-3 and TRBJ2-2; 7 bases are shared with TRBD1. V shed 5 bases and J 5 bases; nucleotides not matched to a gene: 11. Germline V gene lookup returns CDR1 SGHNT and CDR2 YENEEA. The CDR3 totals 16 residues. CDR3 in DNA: TGTGCCAGCAGCCACCCGAGGGGGCGAGATACCGGGGAGCTGTTTTTT. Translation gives CASSHPRGRDTGELFF. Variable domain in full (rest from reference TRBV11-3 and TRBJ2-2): EAGVVQSPRYKIIEKKQPVAFWCNPISGHNTLYWYLQNLGQGPELLIRYENEEAVDDSQLPKDRFSAERLKGVDSTLKIQPAELGDSAVYLCASSHPRGRDTGELFFGEGSRLTVL.

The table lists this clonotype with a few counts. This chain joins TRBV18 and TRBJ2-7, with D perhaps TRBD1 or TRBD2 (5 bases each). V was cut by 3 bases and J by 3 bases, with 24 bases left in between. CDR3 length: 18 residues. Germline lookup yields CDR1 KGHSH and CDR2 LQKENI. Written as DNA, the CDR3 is TGTGCCAGCTCACCTAATATTCCGGCGGACGGGGCCCTCTACGAGCAGTACTTC. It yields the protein CASSPNIPADGALYEQYF.

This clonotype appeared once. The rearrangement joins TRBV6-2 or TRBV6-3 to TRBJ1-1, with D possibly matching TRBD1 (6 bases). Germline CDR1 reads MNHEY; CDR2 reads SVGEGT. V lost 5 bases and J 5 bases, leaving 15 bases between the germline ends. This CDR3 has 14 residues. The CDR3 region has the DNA TGTGCCAGCAGTGCTAGGGGGTGGCTGACTGAAGCTTTCTTT. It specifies CASSARGWLTEAFF.

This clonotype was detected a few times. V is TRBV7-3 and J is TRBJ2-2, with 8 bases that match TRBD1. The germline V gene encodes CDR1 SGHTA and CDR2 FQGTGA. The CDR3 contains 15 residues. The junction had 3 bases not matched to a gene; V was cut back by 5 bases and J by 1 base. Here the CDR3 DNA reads TGTGCCAGCAGCCCCGGACAGGGGAACACCGGGGAGCTGTTTTTT. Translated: CASSPGQGNTGELFF.

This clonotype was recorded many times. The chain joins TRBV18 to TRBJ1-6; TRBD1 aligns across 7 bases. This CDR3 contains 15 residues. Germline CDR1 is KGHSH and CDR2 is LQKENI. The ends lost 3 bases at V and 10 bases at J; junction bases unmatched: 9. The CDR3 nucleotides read TGTGCCAGCTCACCGGCCGGGACAGCCGGCTCACCCCTCCACTTT. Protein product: CASSPAGTAGSPLHF.

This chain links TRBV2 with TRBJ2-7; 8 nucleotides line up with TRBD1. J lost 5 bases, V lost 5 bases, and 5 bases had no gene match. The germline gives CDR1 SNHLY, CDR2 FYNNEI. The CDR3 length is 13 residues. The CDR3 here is CASSTDRVNEQYF. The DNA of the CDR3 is TGTGCCAGCAGTACGGACAGGGTTAACGAGCAGTACTTC.

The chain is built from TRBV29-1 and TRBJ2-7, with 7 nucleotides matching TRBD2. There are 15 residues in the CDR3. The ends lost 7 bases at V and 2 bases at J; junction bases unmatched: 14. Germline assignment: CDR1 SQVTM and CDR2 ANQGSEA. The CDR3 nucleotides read TGCAGCGCTGGGGAACTAGCGCGTTCCCCCTACGAGCAGTACTTC. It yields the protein CSAGELARSPYEQYF.

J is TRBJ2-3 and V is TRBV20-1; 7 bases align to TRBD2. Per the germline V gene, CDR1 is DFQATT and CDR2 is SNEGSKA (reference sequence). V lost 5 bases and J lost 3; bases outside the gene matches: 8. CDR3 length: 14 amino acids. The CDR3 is CSAQRDAGTDTQYF. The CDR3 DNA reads TGCAGTGCTCAGCGGGACGCAGGGACAGATACGCAGTATTTT.

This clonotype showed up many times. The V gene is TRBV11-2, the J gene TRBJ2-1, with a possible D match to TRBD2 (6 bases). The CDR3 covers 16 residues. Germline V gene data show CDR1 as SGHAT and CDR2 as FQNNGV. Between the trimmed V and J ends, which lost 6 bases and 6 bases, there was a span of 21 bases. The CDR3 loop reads CASRPTGTHGSNEQFF. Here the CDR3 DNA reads TGTGCCAGCAGGCCCACCGGGACTCACGGCTCCAATGAGCAGTTCTTC.

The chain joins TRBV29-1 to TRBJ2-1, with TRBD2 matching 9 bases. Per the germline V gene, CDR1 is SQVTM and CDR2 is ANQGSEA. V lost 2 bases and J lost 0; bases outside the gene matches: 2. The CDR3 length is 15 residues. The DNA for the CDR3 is TGCAGCGTTGAATTGACTAGCGGCTCCTACAATGAGCAGTTCTTC. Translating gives CSVELTSGSYNEQFF.

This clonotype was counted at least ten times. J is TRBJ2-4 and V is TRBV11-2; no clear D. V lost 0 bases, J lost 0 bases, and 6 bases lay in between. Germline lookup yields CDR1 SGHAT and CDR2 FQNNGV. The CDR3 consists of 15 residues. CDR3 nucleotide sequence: TGTGCCAGCAGCTTAGAGATACTAGCCAAAAACATTCAGTACTTC. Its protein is CASSLEILAKNIQYF.

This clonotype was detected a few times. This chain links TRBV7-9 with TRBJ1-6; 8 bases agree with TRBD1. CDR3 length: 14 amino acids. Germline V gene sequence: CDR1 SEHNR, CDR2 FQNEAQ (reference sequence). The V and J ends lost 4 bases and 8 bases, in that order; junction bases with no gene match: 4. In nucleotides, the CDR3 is TGTGCCAGCAGCTCACAGGGGGTTGATTCACCCCTCCACTTT. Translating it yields CASSSQGVDSPLHF. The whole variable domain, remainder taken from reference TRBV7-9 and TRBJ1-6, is DTGVSQNPRHKITKRGQNVTFRCDPISEHNRLYWYRQTLGQGPEFLTYFQNEAQLEKSRLLSDRFSAERPKGSFSTLEIQRTEQGDSAMYLCASSSQGVDSPLHFGNGTRLTVT.

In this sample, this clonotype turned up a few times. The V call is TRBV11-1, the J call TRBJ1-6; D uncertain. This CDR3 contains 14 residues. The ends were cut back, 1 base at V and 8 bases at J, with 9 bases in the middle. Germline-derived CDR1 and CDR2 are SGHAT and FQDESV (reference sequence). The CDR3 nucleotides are TGTGCCAGCAGCTTAGGACCTACCGATTCACCCCTCCACTTT. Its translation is CASSLGPTDSPLHF.

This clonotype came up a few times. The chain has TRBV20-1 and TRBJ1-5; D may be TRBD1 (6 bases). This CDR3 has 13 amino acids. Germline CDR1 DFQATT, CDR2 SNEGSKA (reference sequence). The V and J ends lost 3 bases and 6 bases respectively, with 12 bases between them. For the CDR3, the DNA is TGCAGTGCTAGCGAGGGGGTGGCTCAGCCCCAGCATTTT. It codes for CSASEGVAQPQHF.

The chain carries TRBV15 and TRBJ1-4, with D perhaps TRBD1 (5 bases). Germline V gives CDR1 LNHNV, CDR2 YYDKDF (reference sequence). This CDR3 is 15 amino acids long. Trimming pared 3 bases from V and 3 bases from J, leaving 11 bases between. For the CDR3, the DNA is TGTGCCACCAGCAGGCCAGACAGCCCTAATGAAAAACTGTTTTTT. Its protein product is CATSRPDSPNEKLFF. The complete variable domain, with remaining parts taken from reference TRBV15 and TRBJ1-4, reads DAMVIQNPRYQVTQFGKPVTLSCSQTLNHNVMYWYQQKSSQAPKLLFHYYDKDFNNEADTPDNFQSRRPNTSFCFLDIRSPGLGDTAMYLCATSRPDSPNEKLFFGSGTQLSVL.

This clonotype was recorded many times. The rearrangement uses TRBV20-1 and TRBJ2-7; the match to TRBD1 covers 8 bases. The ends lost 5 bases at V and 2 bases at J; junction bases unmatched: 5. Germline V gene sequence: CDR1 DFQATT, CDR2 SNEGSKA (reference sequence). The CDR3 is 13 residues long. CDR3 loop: CSAVGQGTYEQYF. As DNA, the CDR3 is TGCAGTGCTGTTGGACAGGGAACCTACGAGCAGTACTTC.

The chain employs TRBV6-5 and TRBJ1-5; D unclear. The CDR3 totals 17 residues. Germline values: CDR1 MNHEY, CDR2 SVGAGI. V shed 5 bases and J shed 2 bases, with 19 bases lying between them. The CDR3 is CASSPLIGPEGNQPQHF. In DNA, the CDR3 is TGTGCCAGCAGTCCACTCATTGGCCCCGAAGGCAATCAGCCCCAGCATTTT.